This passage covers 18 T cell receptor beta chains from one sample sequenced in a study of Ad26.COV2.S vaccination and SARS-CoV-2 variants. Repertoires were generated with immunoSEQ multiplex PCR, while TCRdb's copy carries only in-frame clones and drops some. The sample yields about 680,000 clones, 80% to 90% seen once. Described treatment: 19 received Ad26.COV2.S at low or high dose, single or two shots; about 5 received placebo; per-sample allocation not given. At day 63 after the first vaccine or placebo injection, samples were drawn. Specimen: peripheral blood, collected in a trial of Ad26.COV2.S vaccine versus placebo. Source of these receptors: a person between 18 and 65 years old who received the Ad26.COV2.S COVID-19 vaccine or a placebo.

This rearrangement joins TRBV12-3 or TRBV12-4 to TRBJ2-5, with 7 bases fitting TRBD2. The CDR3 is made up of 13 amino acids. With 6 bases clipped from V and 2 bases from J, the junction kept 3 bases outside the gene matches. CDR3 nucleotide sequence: TGTGCCAGCAGGGGGCGGGGGCAAGAGACCCAGTACTTC. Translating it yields CASRGRGQETQYF.

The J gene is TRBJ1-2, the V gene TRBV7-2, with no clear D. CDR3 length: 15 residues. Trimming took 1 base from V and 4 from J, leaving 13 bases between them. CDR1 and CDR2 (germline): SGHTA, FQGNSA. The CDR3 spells CASSLEERRSYGYTF. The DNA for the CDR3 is TGTGCCAGCAGCTTAGAGGAAAGACGCTCCTATGGCTACACCTTC. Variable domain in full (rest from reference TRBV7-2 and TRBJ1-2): GAGVSQSPSNKVTEKGKDVELRCDPISGHTALYWYRQSLGQGLEFLIYFQGNSAPDKSGLPSDRFSAERTGGSVSTLTIQRTQQEDSAVYLCASSLEERRSYGYTFGSGTRLTVV.

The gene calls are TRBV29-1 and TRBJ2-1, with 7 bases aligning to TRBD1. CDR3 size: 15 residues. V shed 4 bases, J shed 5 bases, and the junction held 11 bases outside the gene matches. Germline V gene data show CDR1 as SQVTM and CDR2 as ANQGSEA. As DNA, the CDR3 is TGCAGCGTTGCACAGGGGATAAAGGCGGACAATGAGCAGTTCTTC. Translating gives CSVAQGIKADNEQFF.

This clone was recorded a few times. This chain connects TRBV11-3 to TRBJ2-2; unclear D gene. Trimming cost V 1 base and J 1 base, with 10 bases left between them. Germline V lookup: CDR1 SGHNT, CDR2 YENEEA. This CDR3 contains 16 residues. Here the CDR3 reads CASSLGPGLNTGELFF. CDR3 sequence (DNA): TGTGCCAGCAGCTTAGGTCCCGGGCTGAACACCGGGGAGCTGTTTTTT.

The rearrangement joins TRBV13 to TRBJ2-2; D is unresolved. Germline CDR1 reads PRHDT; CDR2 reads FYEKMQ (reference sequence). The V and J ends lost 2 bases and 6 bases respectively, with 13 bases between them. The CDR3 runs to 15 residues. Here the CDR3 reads CASSLNEGRAGELFF. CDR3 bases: TGTGCCAGCAGCTTAAATGAAGGAAGAGCCGGGGAGCTGTTTTTT.

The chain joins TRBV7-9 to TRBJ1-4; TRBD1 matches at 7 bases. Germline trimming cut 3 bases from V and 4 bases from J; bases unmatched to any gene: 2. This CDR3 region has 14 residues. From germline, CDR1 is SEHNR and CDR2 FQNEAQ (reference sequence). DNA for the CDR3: TGTGCCAGCAGCTTTGGGGACAGTAATGAAAAACTGTTTTTT. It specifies CASSFGDSNEKLFF.

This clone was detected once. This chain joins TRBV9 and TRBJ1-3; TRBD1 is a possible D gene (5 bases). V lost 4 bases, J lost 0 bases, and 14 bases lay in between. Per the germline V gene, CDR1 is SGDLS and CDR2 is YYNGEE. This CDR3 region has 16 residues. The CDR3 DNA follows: TGTGCCAGCAGCCCGGCGGGGGGGATCTCTGGAAACACCATATATTTT. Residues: CASSPAGGISGNTIYF.

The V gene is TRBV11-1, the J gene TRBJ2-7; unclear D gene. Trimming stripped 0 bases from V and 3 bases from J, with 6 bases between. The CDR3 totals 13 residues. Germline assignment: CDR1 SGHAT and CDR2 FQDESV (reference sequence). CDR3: CASSLALYYEQYF. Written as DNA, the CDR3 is TGTGCCAGCAGCTTAGCTCTCTACTACGAGCAGTACTTC.

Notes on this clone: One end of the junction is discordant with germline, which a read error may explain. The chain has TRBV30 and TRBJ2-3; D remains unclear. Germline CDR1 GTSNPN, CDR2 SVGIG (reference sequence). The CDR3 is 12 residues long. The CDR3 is CAWTTRDRAPRF. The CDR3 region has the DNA TGTGCCTGGACCACAAGGGATCGAGCCCCCCGTTTT.

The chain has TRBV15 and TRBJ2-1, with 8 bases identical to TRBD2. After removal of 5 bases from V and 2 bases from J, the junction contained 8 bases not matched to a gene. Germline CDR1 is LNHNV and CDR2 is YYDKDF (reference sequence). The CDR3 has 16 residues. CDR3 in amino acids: CATSALLAAAYNEQFF. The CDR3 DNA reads TGTGCCACCAGCGCCCTACTAGCGGCCGCCTACAATGAGCAGTTCTTC.

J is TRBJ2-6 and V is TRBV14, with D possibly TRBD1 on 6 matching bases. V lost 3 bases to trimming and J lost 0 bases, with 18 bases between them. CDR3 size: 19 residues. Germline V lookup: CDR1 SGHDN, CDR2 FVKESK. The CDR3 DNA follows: TGTGCCAGCAGCCAGCGAACAGGGACCCAACGCTCTGGGGCCAACGTCCTGACTTTC. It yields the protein CASSQRTGTQRSGANVLTF. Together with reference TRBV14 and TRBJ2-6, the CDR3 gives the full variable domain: EAGVTQFPSHSVIEKGQTVTLRCDPISGHDNLYWYRRVMGKEIKFLLHFVKESKQDESGMPNNRFLAERTGGTYSTLKVQPAELEDSGVYFCASSQRTGTQRSGANVLTFGAGSRLTVL.

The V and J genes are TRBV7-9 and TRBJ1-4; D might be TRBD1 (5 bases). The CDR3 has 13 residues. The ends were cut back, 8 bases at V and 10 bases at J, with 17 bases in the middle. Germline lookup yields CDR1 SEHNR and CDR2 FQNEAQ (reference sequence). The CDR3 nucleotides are TGTGCCAGCCGCCCCCAGGGAGTTGCAAAACTGTTTTTT. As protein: CASRPQGVAKLFF.

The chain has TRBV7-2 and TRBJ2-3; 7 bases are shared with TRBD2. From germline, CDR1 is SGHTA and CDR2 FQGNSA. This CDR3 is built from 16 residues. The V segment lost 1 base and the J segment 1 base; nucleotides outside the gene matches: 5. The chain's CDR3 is CASSLGRGRGTDTQYF. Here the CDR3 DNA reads TGTGCCAGCAGCTTAGGTCGGGGGAGGGGCACAGATACGCAGTATTTT.

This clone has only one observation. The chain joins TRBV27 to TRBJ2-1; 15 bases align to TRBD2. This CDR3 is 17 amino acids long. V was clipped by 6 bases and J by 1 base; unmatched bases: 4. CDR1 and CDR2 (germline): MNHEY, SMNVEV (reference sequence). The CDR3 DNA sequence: TGTGCCAGCAGAGGGGGACTAGCGGGGGGATCCTACAATGAGCAGTTCTTC. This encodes CASRGGLAGGSYNEQFF.

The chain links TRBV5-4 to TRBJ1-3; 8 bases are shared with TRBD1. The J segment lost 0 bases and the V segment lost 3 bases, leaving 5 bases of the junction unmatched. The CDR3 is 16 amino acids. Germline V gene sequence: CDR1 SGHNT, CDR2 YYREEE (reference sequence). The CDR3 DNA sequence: TGTGCCAGCAGCTACCTCGGACAGGGCTCTGGAAACACCATATATTTT. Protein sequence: CASSYLGQGSGNTIYF.

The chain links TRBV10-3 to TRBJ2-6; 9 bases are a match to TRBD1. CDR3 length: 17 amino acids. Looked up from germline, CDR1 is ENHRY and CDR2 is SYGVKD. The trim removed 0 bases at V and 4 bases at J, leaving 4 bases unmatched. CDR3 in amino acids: CAISESGTGNGANVLTF. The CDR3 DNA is TGTGCCATCAGTGAGTCGGGGACAGGGAACGGGGCCAACGTCCTGACTTTC.

The CDR3 DNA follows: TGTGCCAGCAGTCCTCATACGGGACAGATGAACACTGAAGCTTTCTTT. Encoded protein: CASSPHTGQMNTEAFF. The rearrangement joins TRBV27 to TRBJ1-1; 7 nucleotides line up with TRBD1. V trimming: 5 bases; J trimming: 0 bases; junction bases outside the gene matches: 9. Germline V gives CDR1 MNHEY, CDR2 SMNVEV (reference sequence). CDR3 length: 16 residues.

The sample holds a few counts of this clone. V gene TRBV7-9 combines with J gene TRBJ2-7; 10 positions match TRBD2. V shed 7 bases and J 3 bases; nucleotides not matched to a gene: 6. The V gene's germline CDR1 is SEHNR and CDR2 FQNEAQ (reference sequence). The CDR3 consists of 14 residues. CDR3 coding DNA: TGTGCCAGCACCTATAGCGGGGGGCTCTACGAGCAGTACTTC. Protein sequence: CASTYSGGLYEQYF. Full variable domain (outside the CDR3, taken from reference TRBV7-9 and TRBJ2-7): DTGVSQNPRHKITKRGQNVTFRCDPISEHNRLYWYRQTLGQGPEFLTYFQNEAQLEKSRLLSDRFSAERPKGSFSTLEIQRTEQGDSAMYLCASTYSGGLYEQYFGPGTRLTVT.